A single sample is the source of the 24 T cell receptor beta chains below, sequenced in a study of blood T cell repertoires in COVID-19. Method: immunoSEQ multiplex PCR; TCRdb's copy keeps in-frame clones and lacks some. The sample lists about 150,000 clones, 83% occurring once. The sample was peripheral blood. These TCRs come from an older woman with COVID-19, enrolled during active disease.

This rearrangement joins TRBV7-3 to TRBJ1-1; the D is unclear. The V and J ends lost 2 bases and 5 bases respectively, with 9 bases between them. The CDR3 is made up of 13 amino acids. The V gene's germline CDR1 is SGHTA and CDR2 FQGTGA. The CDR3 loop reads CASSLEGRTEAFF. DNA of the CDR3: TGTGCCAGCAGCTTAGAGGGAAGGACTGAAGCTTTCTTT.

The chain has TRBV18 and TRBJ2-5, with 8 bases identical to TRBD2. V was clipped by 3 bases and J by 4 bases; unmatched bases: 7. In germline, CDR1 is KGHSH, CDR2 LQKENI. This CDR3 is built from 15 residues. The CDR3 DNA sequence: TGTGCCAGCTCACCGCGGAGCGGGAGTGGAGAGACCCAGTACTTC. Encoded protein: CASSPRSGSGETQYF.

This clone was counted between two and nine times. V is TRBV9 and J is TRBJ1-5; 7 bases line up with TRBD1. Germline CDR1 SGDLS, CDR2 YYNGEE. There are 14 residues in the CDR3. With V trimmed by 4 bases and J by 4 bases, 5 bases remained unmatched. The CDR3 DNA reads as TGTGCCAGCAGCCAAGACAGGGAAAATCAGCCCCAGCATTTT. This gives the protein CASSQDRENQPQHF.

This chain uses TRBV19 with TRBJ1-5; TRBD1 matches 9 bases. With V trimmed by 7 bases and J by 2 bases, 9 bases remained unmatched. The germline V gene has CDR1 LNHDA and CDR2 SQIVND (reference sequence). The CDR3 is 16 amino acids. The CDR3 bases are TGTGCCAGTAAGCTGTCCCGGGACAGGGGCAATCAGCCCCAGCATTTT. It encodes CASKLSRDRGNQPQHF.

At least ten counts were recorded for this clone. V usage is TRBV5-1 and J usage is TRBJ2-1; 9 bases fit TRBD1. Germline assignment: CDR1 SGHRS and CDR2 YFSETQ. This CDR3 comprises 15 residues. The trim removed 3 bases at V and 4 bases at J, leaving 5 bases unmatched. In DNA form, the CDR3 reads TGCGCCAGCAGCTCCGGGACAGGGTATTACAATGAGCAGTTCTTC. This translates into CASSSGTGYYNEQFF.

This clone was detected a few times. The chain joins TRBV3-1 (or the pseudogene TRBV3-2) to TRBJ1-6; 7 nucleotides line up with TRBD1. CDR1 and CDR2 (germline): LGHDT, YNNKEL (reference sequence). J lost 6 bases, V lost 2 bases, and 4 bases had no gene match. The CDR3 is 15 residues long. CDR3 coding DNA: TGTGCCAGCAGCCAAATCCAGGGGGGTAATTCACCCCTCCACTTT. Protein product: CASSQIQGGNSPLHF.

This chain connects TRBV6-5 to TRBJ1-5, with no clear D. The V gene's germline CDR1 is MNHEY and CDR2 SVGAGI. V gave up 7 bases and J gave up 6 bases, with 13 bases separating them. This CDR3 spans 13 amino acids. The CDR3 loop is CASTLSISQPQHF. In DNA, the CDR3 is TGTGCCAGCACCCTGAGTATAAGTCAGCCCCAGCATTTT.

The J gene is TRBJ2-1, the V gene TRBV6-5, with 7 bases lining up with TRBD2. In germline, CDR1 is MNHEY, CDR2 SVGAGI. The CDR3 runs 16 residues. Germline trimming cut 2 bases from V and 2 bases from J; bases unmatched to any gene: 6. Here the CDR3 reads CASSYLAGATYNEQFF. CDR3 DNA sequence: TGTGCCAGCAGTTACCTTGCGGGAGCGACCTACAATGAGCAGTTCTTC.

The chain links TRBV15 to TRBJ1-2, with 7 bases identical to TRBD1. V shed 8 bases, J shed 0 bases, and the junction held 3 bases outside the gene matches. The CDR3 loop spans 13 amino acids. Germline V gene data show CDR1 as LNHNV and CDR2 as YYDKDF (reference sequence). CDR3 bases: TGTGCCACCGGGGGACAGACTAACTATGGCTACACCTTC. Translated: CATGGQTNYGYTF.

In nucleotides, the CDR3 is TGTGCCAGCAGCCCCTCCGGGGTAAAGGGCAATGAGCAGTTCTTC. This sequence encodes CASSPSGVKGNEQFF. This rearrangement joins TRBV3-1 (or the pseudogene TRBV3-2) to TRBJ2-1, with D possibly being TRBD2 (5 bases). The CDR3 runs to 15 residues. V lost 4 bases to trimming and J lost 6 bases, with 16 bases between them. The germline CDR1 and CDR2 sequences are LGHDT and YNNKEL (reference sequence).

The chain recombines TRBV3-1 (or the pseudogene TRBV3-2) with TRBJ2-2; 7 bases fit TRBD2. V lost 8 bases, J lost 4 bases, and 1 base stayed unmatched. The V gene's germline CDR1 is LGHDT and CDR2 YNNKEL (reference sequence). This CDR3 spans 12 amino acids. CDR3 amino acids: CASPSGTGELFF. The CDR3 coding sequence is TGTGCCAGCCCTAGCGGCACCGGGGAGCTGTTTTTT.

The CDR3 loop is CASSQQGISGNTIYF. CDR3 in DNA: TGTGCCAGCTCTCAACAGGGAATCAGTGGAAACACCATATATTTT. V and J are TRBV18 and TRBJ1-3, with a tentative D call TRBD1 (6 bases). The germline V gene encodes CDR1 KGHSH and CDR2 LQKENI. This CDR3 is built from 15 residues. V was cut by 6 bases and J by 3 bases, with 15 bases left in between.

The genes are TRBV7-3 and TRBJ1-2, with a possible D match to TRBD1 (5 bases). The CDR3 sequence is 13 residues long. With 5 bases removed from V and 6 bases from J, the gap between germline ends came to 13 bases. Germline loops: CDR1 SGHTA, CDR2 FQGTGA. This chain's CDR3 is CASSARWGDGYTF. DNA of the CDR3: TGTGCCAGCAGCGCCCGTTGGGGGGATGGCTACACCTTC.

The V gene is TRBV2, the J gene TRBJ1-2, with unresolved D. CDR3 size: 12 residues. Germline CDR1 reads SNHLY; CDR2 reads FYNNEI. Trimming removed 4 bases from V and 3 bases from J, with 6 bases in between. The CDR3 spells CASSATDYGYTF. The CDR3 DNA follows: TGTGCCAGCAGTGCGACTGACTATGGCTACACCTTC.

This chain connects TRBV7-2 to TRBJ2-3; D might be TRBD2 (6 bases). The CDR3 has 14 amino acids. The germline CDR1 and CDR2 sequences are SGHTA and FQGNSA. Trimming left V 1 base short and J 9 bases short, with 14 bases between. CDR3 sequence reads: CASSLGGGLGTQYF. The CDR3 DNA reads as TGTGCCAGCAGCTTAGGGGGAGGCCTAGGGACGCAGTATTTT.

The CDR3 DNA is TGTGCCAGCAGCCAAGCTCAACCTCGACAGGGGGGGGAAGCTTTCTTT. Amino acids: CASSQAQPRQGGEAFF. The chain is built from TRBV3-1 (or the pseudogene TRBV3-2) and TRBJ1-1, with 9 bases aligning to TRBD1. The J segment lost 8 bases and the V segment lost 1 base, leaving 11 bases of the junction unmatched. Germline V lookup: CDR1 LGHDT, CDR2 YNNKEL (reference sequence). The CDR3 has 16 residues.

This rearrangement joins TRBV4-1 to TRBJ1-1, with 7 bases matching TRBD1. The CDR3 has 18 amino acids. Per the germline V gene, CDR1 is MGHRA and CDR2 is YSYEKL. The junction had 11 bases not matched to a gene; V was cut back by 0 bases and J by 1 base. Here the CDR3 reads CASSQDPPGGSGNTEAFF. The DNA for the CDR3 is TGCGCCAGCAGCCAAGATCCCCCAGGGGGAAGTGGGAACACTGAAGCTTTCTTT.

The genes are TRBV24-1 and TRBJ1-5; 9 nucleotides match TRBD1. The CDR3 has 14 amino acids. V shed 7 bases, J shed 6 bases, and the junction held 6 bases outside the gene matches. Looked up from germline, CDR1 is KGHDR and CDR2 is SFDVKD. CDR3 protein: CATSRQGVGQPQHF. The CDR3 DNA follows: TGTGCCACCAGCCGACAGGGGGTTGGTCAGCCCCAGCATTTT.

The rearrangement links TRBV13 to TRBJ1-1, with 9 bases fitting TRBD1. The V segment lost 3 bases and the J segment 5 bases; nucleotides outside the gene matches: 7. This CDR3 spans 15 amino acids. Germline assignment: CDR1 PRHDT and CDR2 FYEKMQ (reference sequence). CDR3: CASSFTYRGRTEAFF. In nucleotides, the CDR3 is TGTGCCAGCAGCTTTACATACAGGGGGCGGACTGAAGCTTTCTTT.

The rearrangement uses TRBV19 and TRBJ2-2, with D hard to call. Trimming took off 1 base at V and 8 bases at J, with 11 bases between the two ends. Germline assignment: CDR1 LNHDA and CDR2 SQIVND (reference sequence). The CDR3 consists of 14 residues. This CDR3 is CASSIGAGLGELFF. The CDR3 DNA sequence: TGTGCCAGTAGTATAGGGGCAGGTTTGGGGGAGCTGTTTTTT. Variable domain in full (rest from reference TRBV19 and TRBJ2-2): DGGITQSPKYLFRKEGQNVTLSCEQNLNHDAMYWYRQDPGQGLRLIYYSQIVNDFQKGDIAEGYSVSREKKESFPLTVTSAQKNPTAFYLCASSIGAGLGELFFGEGSRLTVL.

The chain joins TRBV5-8 to TRBJ1-5; 7 bases are a match to TRBD1. Germline-derived CDR1 and CDR2 are SGHTS and YDEGEE. The CDR3 spans 16 residues. With V trimmed by 2 bases and J by 2 bases, 7 bases remained unmatched. In nucleotides, the CDR3 is TGTGCCAGCAGCTTTAATCCAGGGGGAGGCAATCAGCCCCAGCATTTT. Translated: CASSFNPGGGNQPQHF.

The chain links TRBV5-1 to TRBJ2-3; 12 bases fit TRBD2. The V gene end was trimmed by 2 bases and the J gene end by 5 bases; junction bases not matched to a gene: 6. This CDR3 comprises 16 residues. Germline loops: CDR1 SGHRS, CDR2 YFSETQ. CDR3 in amino acids: CASSLLAGGRGDTQYF. CDR3 sequence (DNA): TGCGCCAGCAGCTTACTAGCGGGGGGCCGAGGAGATACGCAGTATTTT.

The rearrangement joins TRBV7-2 to TRBJ1-6; D ambiguous. The CDR3 totals 15 residues. V gave up 2 bases and J gave up 3 bases, with 8 bases separating them. Germline V gene sequence: CDR1 SGHTA, CDR2 FQGNSA. The CDR3 sequence: CASSLRENYNSPLHF. CDR3 nucleotides: TGTGCCAGCAGCTTACGGGAGAACTATAATTCACCCCTCCACTTT. Drawing the rest from reference TRBV7-2 and TRBJ1-6, the complete variable domain is GAGVSQSPSNKVTEKGKDVELRCDPISGHTALYWYRQSLGQGLEFLIYFQGNSAPDKSGLPSDRFSAERTGGSVSTLTIQRTQQEDSAVYLCASSLRENYNSPLHFGNGTRLTVT.

The rearrangement joins TRBV11-2 to TRBJ2-4; D call uncertain. Deletions cut 1 base from V and 5 bases from J, with 12 bases between. Looked up from germline, CDR1 is SGHAT and CDR2 is FQNNGV. The CDR3 extends over 15 amino acids. CDR3 sequence reads: CASSLASSFENIQYF. The DNA for the CDR3 is TGTGCCAGCAGCTTAGCCTCCTCCTTCGAAAACATTCAGTACTTC.